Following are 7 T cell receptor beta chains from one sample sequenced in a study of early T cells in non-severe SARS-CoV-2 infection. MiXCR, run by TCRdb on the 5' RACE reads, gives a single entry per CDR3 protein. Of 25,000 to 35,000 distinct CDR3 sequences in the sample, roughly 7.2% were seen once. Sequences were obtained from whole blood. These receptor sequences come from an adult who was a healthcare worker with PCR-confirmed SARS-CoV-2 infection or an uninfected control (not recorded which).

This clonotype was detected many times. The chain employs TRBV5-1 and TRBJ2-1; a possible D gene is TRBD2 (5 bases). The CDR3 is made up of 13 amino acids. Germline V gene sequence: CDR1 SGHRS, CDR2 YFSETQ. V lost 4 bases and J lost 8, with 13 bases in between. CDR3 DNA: TGCGCCAGCAGCGAGAATAGCGTCGATGAGCAGTTCTTC. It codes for CASSENSVDEQFF.

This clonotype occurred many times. The CDR3 here is CASSLDPYNEQFF. In DNA form, the CDR3 reads TGCGCCAGCAGCTTGGACCCCTACAATGAGCAGTTCTTC. The chain joins TRBV5-1 to TRBJ2-1; no reliable D call. CDR1 and CDR2 from the germline V gene are SGHRS and YFSETQ. This CDR3 comprises 13 residues. V was pared by 0 bases and J by 2 bases, with 3 bases between.

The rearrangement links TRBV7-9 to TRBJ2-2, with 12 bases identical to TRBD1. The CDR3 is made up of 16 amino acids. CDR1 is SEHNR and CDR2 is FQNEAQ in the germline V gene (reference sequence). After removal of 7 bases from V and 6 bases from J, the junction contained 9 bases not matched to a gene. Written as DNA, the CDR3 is TGTGCCAGCATCTCAGGGACAGGGGGCGCGTCCGGGGAGCTGTTTTTT. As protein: CASISGTGGASGELFF.

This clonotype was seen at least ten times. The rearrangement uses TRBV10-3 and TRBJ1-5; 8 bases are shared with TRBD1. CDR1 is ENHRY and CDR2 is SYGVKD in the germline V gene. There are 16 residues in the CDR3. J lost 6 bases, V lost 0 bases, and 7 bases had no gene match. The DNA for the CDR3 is TGTGCCATCAGTGAGTCAAAGAGGACAGGGAGTCAGCCCCAGCATTTT. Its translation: CAISESKRTGSQPQHF.

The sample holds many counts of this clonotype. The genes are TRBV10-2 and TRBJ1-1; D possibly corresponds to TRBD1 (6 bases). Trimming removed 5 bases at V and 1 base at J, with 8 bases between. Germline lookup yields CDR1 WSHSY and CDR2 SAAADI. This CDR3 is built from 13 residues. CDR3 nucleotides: TGCGCCAGCAGTACGGGACAGAACACTGAAGCTTTCTTT. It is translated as CASSTGQNTEAFF.

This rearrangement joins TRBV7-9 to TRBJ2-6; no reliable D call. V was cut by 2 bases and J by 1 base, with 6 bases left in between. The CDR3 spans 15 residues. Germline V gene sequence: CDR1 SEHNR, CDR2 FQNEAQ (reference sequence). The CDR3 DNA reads TGTGCCAGCAGCTTATTTATGTCTGGGGCCAACGTCCTGACTTTC. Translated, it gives CASSLFMSGANVLTF.

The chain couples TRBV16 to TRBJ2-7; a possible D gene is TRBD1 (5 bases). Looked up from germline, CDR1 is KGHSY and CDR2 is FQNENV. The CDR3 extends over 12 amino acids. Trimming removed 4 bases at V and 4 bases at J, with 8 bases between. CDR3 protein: CASSPPGYEQYF. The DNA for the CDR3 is TGTGCCAGCAGCCCACCAGGGTACGAGCAGTACTTC.